The 8 T cell receptor beta chains below all came from one sample that was sequenced in a study of beta chain features in type 1 diabetes. Study findings and constraints: Among all four CD4+ subsets, Type 1 diabetes patients had TCRB CDR3s that were moderately but significantly shorter.

The entirety of the isolated RNA underwent reverse transcription, so expressed TCRB transcripts were sequenced. Clones were sequenced by immunoSEQ multiplex PCR, and TCRdb holds only the in-frame ones, with some missing. The sample records over 100,000 clones, around 17% being singletons. For these TCRs, the target antigens are not known. Sequencing used central memory CD4+ T cells from blood. Source of these receptors: a man younger than 40 with type 1 diabetes.

This clone was seen more than once but under ten times. The chain couples TRBV7-8 to TRBJ1-1; maybe TRBD1 (5 bases). Germline V gives CDR1 SGHVS, CDR2 FQNEAQ. The germline V and J ends were trimmed by 0 bases and 3 bases, with 8 bases remaining between them. The CDR3 extends over 14 amino acids. CDR3 protein: CASSLAGLYTEAFF. CDR3 sequence (DNA): TGTGCCAGCAGCTTAGCGGGGCTTTACACTGAAGCTTTCTTT.

V and J are TRBV10-3 and TRBJ1-5; D unresolved. From germline, CDR1 is ENHRY and CDR2 SYGVKD. CDR3 length: 14 amino acids. V was clipped by 2 bases and J by 3 bases, with 8 bases between them. The CDR3 here is CAISEMEVNQPQHF. Here the CDR3 DNA reads TGTGCCATCAGTGAGATGGAGGTCAATCAGCCCCAGCATTTT.

This clone has a handful of counts. A read error may account for a junction end that differs from germline. The chain employs TRBV30 and TRBJ2-6; D possibly corresponds to TRBD2 (5 bases). Germline V gene sequence: CDR1 GTSNPN, CDR2 SVGIG (reference sequence). This CDR3 has 14 residues. The CDR3 DNA is TGTGCCGGGAGTGTAGGCTATGGGGCCAACGTCCTGACTTTC. Translating gives CAGSVGYGANVLTF.

The gene calls are TRBV20-1 and TRBJ2-7; D remains ambiguous. Between the trimmed V and J ends, which lost 3 bases and 5 bases, there was a span of 8 bases. There are 11 residues in the CDR3. Germline V lookup: CDR1 DFQATT, CDR2 SNEGSKA (reference sequence). CDR3 residues: CSASPRNEQYF. The CDR3 DNA follows: TGCAGTGCTAGTCCAAGGAACGAGCAGTACTTC.

The V and J genes are TRBV4-3 and TRBJ1-2, with D possibly TRBD1 on 6 matching bases. This CDR3 is 14 amino acids long. V lost 8 bases to trimming and J lost 8 bases, with 21 bases between them. Germline CDR1 and CDR2: LGHNA and YSLEER. In DNA form, the CDR3 reads TGCGCCAGCTCCCTGAATTCGTACAGGGACGGCTACACCTTC. The encoded protein is CASSLNSYRDGYTF.

This clone has more than one count but fewer than ten. The chain uses TRBV7-2 and TRBJ2-3; 10 bases are shared with TRBD2. CDR3 length equals 16 residues. Germline lookup yields CDR1 SGHTA and CDR2 FQGNSA. After removal of 5 bases from V and 1 base from J, the junction contained 6 bases not matched to a gene. As DNA, the CDR3 is TGTGCCAGCAGCCAACCTGGGACTAGCGGCACAGATACGCAGTATTTT. Translating it yields CASSQPGTSGTDTQYF. Complete variable domain (other parts from reference TRBV7-2 and TRBJ2-3): GAGVSQSPSNKVTEKGKDVELRCDPISGHTALYWYRQSLGQGLEFLIYFQGNSAPDKSGLPSDRFSAERTGGSVSTLTIQRTQQEDSAVYLCASSQPGTSGTDTQYFGPGTRLTVL.

V usage is TRBV28 and J usage is TRBJ2-1, with D possibly being TRBD2 (5 bases). Per germline, CDR1 MDHEN and CDR2 SYDVKM. The CDR3 contains 13 residues. V gave up 4 bases and J gave up 7 bases, with 11 bases separating them. The CDR3 sequence is CASSSGAGNEQFF. DNA of the CDR3: TGTGCCAGCAGTTCGGGCGCGGGTAATGAGCAGTTCTTC.

The rearrangement uses TRBV20-1 and TRBJ1-2, with no clear D. This CDR3 region has 11 residues. The V gene lost 4 bases and the J gene lost 5 bases, with 8 bases spanning the gap. CDR1 DFQATT and CDR2 SNEGSKA come from the germline V gene (reference sequence). The CDR3 loop reads CSANRLYGYTF. CDR3 nucleotides: TGCAGTGCTAATCGGCTATATGGCTACACCTTC.